This entry is about one T cell receptor (beta chain). The antigen remains unidentified. The data belong to a study of shared clonotypes between healthy human individuals. On the study more broadly: The study used three CD4 naive, three CD4 memory, two CD8 naive and one CD8 memory plate per donor. Whole-study findings and limits: Sharing of clonotypes among donors was expected to vary with sequencing depth. Clonotypes shared by all four donors outscored non-shared clonotypes in generation probability.

The CDR3 runs to 17 residues. V lost 3 bases to trimming and J lost 0 bases; unmatched junction nucleotides: 8. CDR1 and CDR2 from the germline V gene are MNHNS and SASEGT. CD4+ cells were split into CD45RA+ naive and CD45RA-negative memory subsets. The table came from immunoSEQ multiplex PCR; TCRdb's copy has only in-frame clones and leaves some out. Among fewer than 1.4 million clones listed, roughly 74% were seen once. The sequenced material came from memory CD4+ T cells from PBMCs. Subset here: CD45RA-negative fraction. This clonotype was obtained from a man younger than 30 in good health. Some clones in this sample may be carry-over from other donors' samples. The chain couples TRBV6-1 to TRBJ1-1; 9 bases align to TRBD1. CDR3 loop: CASSDKTGGSLNTEAFF. CDR3 nucleotides: TGTGCCAGCAGTGATAAGACAGGGGGAAGCTTGAACACTGAAGCTTTCTTT.